This T cell receptor beta chain was obtained from a study of blood T cell repertoires in COVID-19 (dated by TCRdb to 2019 to 2021). General notes on the study: Samples from collaborators originated in the United States, Italy and Spain and spanned both the acute and convalescent phases of COVID-19. The prospective study material was composed of cDNA or gDNA derived from T cells, B-cell-depleted T cells, or PBMCs. Deeply sampled blood TCRbeta repertoires from subjects exposed to, actively infected with, or recovered from COVID-19 were included in the dataset. The repertoires were released in a freely available public database meant as a resource for research on the immune response to SARS-CoV-2. Samples came from the ongoing ImmuneRACE study (first 160 participants) plus 1,254 subjects from 6 global collaborators. Nearly every sample came with metadata listing a de-identified subject ID, COVID-19 status, age in years and sex. Where HLA class I and class II types were available, the types were taken from metadata supplied by the sample provider, not from assay-based typing.

This clone appeared once. What this receptor recognizes is not known. Base qualities were left out, and no much larger clone turns up one base away. Overall results and qualifications from the work: The quantity of clinical and demographic metadata differed by source and by participant and was supplied without curation.

Whole blood was collected in K2EDTA tubes by collaborating institutions according to the institutions' own protocols. For TCRbeta analysis, collaborators shipped samples as frozen whole blood, isolated PBMCs, or DNA extracted from either of those sample types. TCRbeta CDR3 regions were amplified from genomic DNA by means of the immunoSEQ Assay, a bias-controlled multiplex PCR. For the original study's pipeline: Within the assay, amplification of reference gene primers was used to estimate how many nucleated cells each sample contained. To quantify the absolute abundance of each unique TCRbeta CDR3 rearrangement, sequence reads were collapsed and filtered. Productive Simpson clonality was computed per sample as the square root of Simpson's diversity index over productive rearrangements. Not all clones reach the TCRdb copy of this immuneACCESS table, which keeps in-frame sequences only. Checked studies attribute under half of the gap to unresolved V genes and leave the rest unexplained. That table gives V, J and clone size, and the DNA gave D and trimming. In all, the sample holds roughly 170,000 clones, and under 90% of those were seen once. Together, the top ten hold about 6.4% of the sample.

The germline V gene yields SGHRS for CDR1 and YFSETQ for CDR2. At the junction V is shortened by 2 bases and J by 7 bases; bases outside the gene matches: 9. The CDR3 runs 15 amino acids, cysteine and phenylalanine included. Of the read, only the CDR3 DNA is kept; its 45 bases are in frame from base 1. The sequence was collected from a human donor in a cohort sampled during active COVID-19. The chain was built from TRBV5-1 and TRBJ2-1, with 7 central nucleotides matching TRBD2. The sequencing input was peripheral blood. In nucleotides, the sequence is TGCGCCAGCAGCTTTACAGCGGGACTAACAAATGAGCAGTTCTTC. Its product reads: CASSFTAGLTNEQFF.